The clone carrying this T cell receptor beta chain showed up many times. Its antigen is not known. This sample was included in a study of regulatory T cells in long-lasting Graves disease. Whole-study results and caveats: Graves' patients with persistent disease showed TCR diversity lower than patients newly diagnosed. Gene preferences differed: TRBV28, TRBJ1-2, TRBJ2-5 in persistent cases.

This CDR3 comprises 13 residues. The V gene's germline CDR1 is SNHLY and CDR2 FYNNEI. V was pared by 6 bases and J by 3 bases, with 10 bases between. Assembly of TCR beta libraries relied on iRepertoire HTBI primers together with Arm-PCR of CDR3 regions. A single record per CDR3 protein comes from TCRdb applying MiXCR to the multiplex PCR reads. The sample shows 300,000 to 350,000 distinct CDR3 sequences, about 19% of them seen only once. Regarding time point: persistent/refractory GD, antithyroid drugs over 5 years with positive TRAb. Isolated PBMC RNA provided the starting material for the TCR library.

This sequence joins TRBV2 and TRBJ2-3; possible D gene TRBD2, 6 bases. The sequence was collected from a female donor with Graves disease. The sequenced sample was peripheral blood mononuclear cells (PBMCs), obtained when the disease was refractory, from a patient treated with antithyroid drugs. CDR3 in amino acids: CASRGGRTDTQYF. CDR3 DNA: TGTGCCAGCAGAGGAGGGAGGACAGATACGCAGTATTTT.